This T cell receptor (beta chain) was sequenced during a study of blood T cell repertoires in COVID-19. Study-level information: Specimens from acute and convalescent COVID-19 originated in the United States, Italy and Spain.

TCRdb's table, derived via immunoSEQ multiplex PCR, lists solely in-frame clones and lacks some. The sample holds 300,000 or so clones, approximately 90% seen once. J lost 4 bases, V lost 5 bases, and 2 bases had no gene match. Germline CDR1 is SGHAT and CDR2 is FQDESV (reference sequence). CDR3 size: 13 residues. This TCR was recovered from a woman in her 30s with COVID-19, enrolled during active disease. What was sequenced was peripheral blood. V gene TRBV11-1 combines with J gene TRBJ2-3, with 8 bases matching TRBD2. Written as DNA, the CDR3 is TGTGCCAGCAGCCACGGGAGGGCAGATACGCAGTATTTT. Its translation: CASSHGRADTQYF.